This T cell receptor (beta chain) was obtained from a study of blood T cells in healthy people across ages. Primers used in a second PCR of roughly 6 to 11 cycles were a sample-barcoded 5' primer and a J-beta primer mix. There were at least 3 million CDR3-containing paired-end reads obtained from each sample. TCRdb analysed the 5' RACE reads with MiXCR anew, one entry per CDR3 protein. The table records hundreds of thousands of distinct CDR3 sequences, roughly half of them present only once. V was clipped by 9 bases and J by 8 bases, with 19 bases between them. Germline assignment: CDR1 MNHNS and CDR2 SASEGT. This CDR3 has 14 amino acids. In regard to this clonotype: The antigen remains unidentified.

General study points: Naive T cell percentage and TCR beta diversity correlated strongly.

Sequencing was done on a sample of blood. The source of this sequence is an elderly woman in good health. The genes are TRBV6-1 and TRBJ2-2; D possibly uses TRBD1 or TRBD2 (5 bases each). CDR3 DNA: TGTGCCAGTTCTCGGGACCCTACCTCAGGGGAGCTGTTTTTT. Protein sequence: CASSRDPTSGELFF.